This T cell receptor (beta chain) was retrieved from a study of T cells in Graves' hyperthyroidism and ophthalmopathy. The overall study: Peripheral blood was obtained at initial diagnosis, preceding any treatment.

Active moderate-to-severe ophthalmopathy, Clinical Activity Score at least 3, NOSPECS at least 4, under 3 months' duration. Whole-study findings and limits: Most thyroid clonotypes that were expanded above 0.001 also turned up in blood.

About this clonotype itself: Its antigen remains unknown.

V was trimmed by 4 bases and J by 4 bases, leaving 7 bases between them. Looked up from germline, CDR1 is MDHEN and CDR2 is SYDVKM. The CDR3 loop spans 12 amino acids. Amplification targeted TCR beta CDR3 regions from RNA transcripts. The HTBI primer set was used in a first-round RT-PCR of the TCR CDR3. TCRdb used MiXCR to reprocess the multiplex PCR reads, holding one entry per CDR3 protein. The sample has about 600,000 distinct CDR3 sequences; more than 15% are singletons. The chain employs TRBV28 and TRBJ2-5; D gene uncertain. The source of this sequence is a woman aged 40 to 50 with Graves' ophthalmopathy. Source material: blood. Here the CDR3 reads CASSSPRETQYF. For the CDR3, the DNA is TGTGCCAGCAGTTCCCCCCGAGAGACCCAGTACTTC.